This TCR beta chain was obtained from a study of blood T cells in healthy people across ages (dated by TCRdb to 2015 to 2017). Broadly, across the study: In model experiments, roughly one uniquely barcoded TCR beta cDNA molecule per two T cells was captured by template switching. The study measured age-related changes in TCR beta repertoire diversity using deep sequencing normalized with unique cDNA molecular identifiers. The donors were split into four age groups: young (average about 15 years), middle-aged (roughly 39), aged (more than 60) and long-lived (approximately 89). Using the same blood draw, the study looked at two additional independent replicas of 1 million unique cDNA reads for two donors, one aged 18 to 30 and the other aged 80 or older.

For this chain, trimming is 0 bases at the V end and 3 bases at the J end, and the number of junction bases without a gene match is 8. CDR1 and CDR2 are read off the germline V gene as SGHRS and YFSETQ. The CDR3, from cysteine to phenylalanine, totals 17 residues. Solely the CDR3 DNA is kept, with 51 bases framed from the first base. Donors were around 37 systemically healthy Caucasian individuals from Russia aged roughly 6 to 95 years. About 10 milliliters of peripheral blood were drawn from each donor into EDTA-treated Vacutainer tubes. Ficoll-Paque density-gradient centrifugation was used to isolate PBMCs, with at least 7 million per sample. Total RNA was extracted from PBMCs with Trizol reagent, with at least 6 micrograms obtained per sample. For every donor, flow cytometry on a PBMC aliquot measured the percentage of naive CD45RAhigh/CD27high T cells. Libraries were built with 5' RACE. The run used an Illumina HiSeq 2500. The second PCR ran for roughly 7 to 11 cycles and used a J-beta primer mix along with a sample-barcoded 5' primer. A unique molecular identifier was introduced onto each TCR beta cDNA molecule by a template-switch 5' adaptor carrying 12 random nucleotides. Each sample yielded at least 2.5 million CDR3-containing paired-end reads. All of the RNA was converted into first-strand cDNA using the Mint cDNA synthesis kit, with a TRBC-specific oligonucleotide serving as the primer. After uracil-DNA glycosylase treatment, a first 18-cycle PCR used universal primers M1SS and BC2_uni_R on all cDNA. The study's own analysis went as follows. For normalization, 1 million high-quality reads were randomly selected from each sample, with every read carrying a distinct molecular identifier. Instead of being binned into consensus sequences, reads that shared molecular identifiers were thrown out. MiTCR, run with a Q25 quality threshold and the strictest error-elimination algorithm, handled CDR3 identification, clonotype clustering and error correction. Lower-bound total TCR beta diversity was estimated with a nonparametric unseen species model using Euler transformation. TCRdb took the public reads, trimmed them with fastp at Q25, ran MiXCR for clone calling and kept in-frame beta chains. A single entry per CDR3 protein holds the most common genes and DNA from its merged rows. In this record, the V and J calls reflect TCRdb's handling and not the investigators' own analysis. This sample is represented by about 840,000 distinct CDR3 sequences; about 29% of them were singletons. The ten most abundant clones make up 9.5% to 13% of the sample.

This clonotype appeared a few times. The target of this receptor is not known. No base qualities exist here, and no much larger clone lies one base off it. What the research found in general, with its limitations: The CMV infection status of donors was not known, potentially confounding age-related changes in expanded clonotypes. Observed TCR beta diversity correlated strongly with the percentage of naive T cells measured by flow cytometry. Compared with the aged group, the long-lived group had more naive CD4+ T cells, fewer expanded clones and increased TCR diversity, suggesting age selection. Total diversity estimates from one million sequenced T cells were considered lower bounds and underestimates. Because profiling used bulk unsorted PBMCs, naive and antigen-experienced compartments could not be compared conclusively. As age increased, observed TCR beta diversity per million T cells dropped in a roughly linear way, and a significant reduction was already evident by age 40.

The same sample was also studied in work on T cells of mothers and their children. As the second paper documents: Nine systemically healthy Caucasian individuals served as donors, namely three mothers together with their six children. cDNA synthesis consumed the entire amount of extracted RNA, loaded at around 1.5 ug RNA in each 15 ul reaction. In the second PCR, the M1S primer added sample barcodes and 2-4 random nucleotides. Over 10 million TCR beta CDR3 reads came from each mother, compared with several million reads from each child. Thymic selection similarly shapes TCR recombination output in related and unrelated pairs, with minor effect from inherited differences. Related mother-child pairs always showed normalized repertoire overlap that was slightly higher than in unrelated mother-child pairs, though the difference was never significant. With a sensitivity of about 100 clones per million clonotypes, no persistent microchimeric T cell clones were detected. In the study, deep NGS was used to compare the TCR beta repertoires of mothers and children, and features distinguishing related mother-child pairs from unrelated individuals were sought. Mothers averaged roughly 40 +/- 4 years of age and children averaged about 10 +/- 4 years. Libraries were sequenced on Illumina HiSeq 2000 with 100+100 nt paired-end reads after adapter ligation with NEBNext reagents. To prevent cross-contamination, the mother and child libraries were prepared one month apart and sequenced in separate runs. Between roughly 500,000 and 2,300,000 distinct TCR beta clonotypes were identified per donor. Naive TCR beta clonotypes were estimated from low-frequency clonotypes matched to each donor's FACS-determined naive share, without sorting.

Recombination joined TRBV5-1 with TRBJ2-1; 8 bases in between match TRBD2. The sequence derives from a woman aged 40 to 50 in good health. The sequenced sample was blood. The CDR3 amino acid sequence is: CASSLGSGRGSYNEQFF. The sequenced DNA is TGCGCCAGCAGCTTGGGCTCCGGGAGGGGCAGCTACAATGAGCAGTTCTTC.